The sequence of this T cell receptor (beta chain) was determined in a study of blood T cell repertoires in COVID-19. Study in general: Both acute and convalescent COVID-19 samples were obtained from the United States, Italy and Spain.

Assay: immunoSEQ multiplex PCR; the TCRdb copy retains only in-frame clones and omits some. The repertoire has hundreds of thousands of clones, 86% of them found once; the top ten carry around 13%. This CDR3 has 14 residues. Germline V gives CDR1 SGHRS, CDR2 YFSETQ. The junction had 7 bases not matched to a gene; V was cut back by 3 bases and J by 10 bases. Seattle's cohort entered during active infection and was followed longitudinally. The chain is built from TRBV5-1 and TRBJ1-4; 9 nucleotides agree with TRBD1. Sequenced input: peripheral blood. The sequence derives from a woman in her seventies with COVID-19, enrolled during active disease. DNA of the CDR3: TGCGCCAGCAGCTGGACAGGGGTCGGGGGAAAACTGTTTTTT. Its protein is CASSWTGVGGKLFF.